This TCR beta chain emerged from a study of PD-L1 blockade in urothelial cancer (dated by TCRdb to the late 2010s). Concerning the study at large: Every patient began therapy around 2014 and was given atezolizumab 1,200 mg intravenously every 3 weeks. About 90% of the roughly 29 patients were identified as males with urothelial cancer of bladder origin, and a prior smoking history was reported by 18 of 29 patients. An ECOG performance status of 0 or 1 was recorded for the patients, and 0 to 3 prior chemotherapy regimens had been received by the patients. Blood samples were analyzed 3 weeks after the start of treatment (second dose) and 6 weeks after the start of treatment. A median of around 150,000 T cells and approximately 86,000 unique TCRs was obtained from blood samples, and a median clonality of approximately 0.08 was observed. An exploratory multi-omic analysis was conducted of the somatic, immune and clinical correlates of response to PD-L1 blockade with atezolizumab in urothelial cancer. TCR sequencing covered pretreatment tumor samples and matched, serially collected peripheral blood taken before and after atezolizumab treatment. Durable clinical benefit was defined as a progression-free survival longer than 6 months, and TCR features were additionally tested against progression-free survival and overall survival. In the same patients who had TCR sequencing, pretreatment tumors also underwent whole exome sequencing and RNA sequencing. Fewer than ten patients reached durable clinical benefit, while about 19 patients did not. Some 30 patients had pretreatment blood TCR-seq, about 25 had at least one posttreatment blood collection, and about 25 had tumor TCR-seq. Overall results and qualifications from the work: Because of the small sample size (n of about 30) and the many exploratory analyses performed, the results are intended to be regarded as hypothesis-generating. Among patients with durable benefit, tumor-associated TCR clones showed greater expansion in peripheral blood 3 weeks after treatment started (n ≈ 22, p = 0.022). A pretreatment peripheral blood TCR clonality below the median was linked to improved progression-free and overall survival.

Comment on this clone: Its target antigen remains unknown. There are no base qualities to consult, and no much larger clone falls within one base.

Synthetic TCR analog templates were spiked into each PCR so that absolute template abundance could be estimated from read counts. TCRbeta CDR3 regions were amplified from genomic DNA with bias-controlled V and J gene primers using the immunoSEQ assay. Sequencing of rearranged TCRbeta segments was performed at approximately 20X coverage. The paper's data handling went like this. Sequencing errors were corrected by clustering and CDR3s were annotated against IMGT to assign V, D and J genes. Out-of-frame and stop-codon sequences were excluded, and only productive TCRbeta rearrangements were used in downstream analyses. Clonality was computed as one minus Shannon entropy normalized by the log of the number of unique productive sequences. Fisher's exact test with Benjamini-Hochberg correction, using a cutoff of adjusted p below 0.01, was how clones that differed between time points or between blood and tumor were identified. This immuneACCESS table, as held by TCRdb, lists in-frame sequences with V and J called but not all clones. Of the missing ones, under half trace to an unresolved V gene in checked studies; the others have no known cause. V and J calls and clone size are those listed in that table; D and trimming were worked out from the DNA. This sample lists roughly 100,000 clones; 70% to 90% were detected once. Clones ranked in the top ten supply 2.4% of the sample.

The CDR3 goes from the cysteine to the phenylalanine over 16 residues. CDR3 DNA is the only sequence kept; it has 48 bases, read in frame from the first base. Per the germline V gene (reference sequence), LNHNV is the CDR1 and YYDKDF is the CDR2. Germline trimming: 5 bases from V, 2 bases from J; junction bases outside gene matches: 7. A total of 25 to 35 patients with locally advanced or metastatic urothelial carcinoma, treated at Memorial Sloan Kettering on a trial protocol, made up the cohort. Peripheral blood mononuclear cells were collected from each patient pretreatment and during treatment, giving between 1 and 8 total time points per patient. The Qiagen DNeasy Blood extraction kit was used to purify genomic DNA from total PBMCs and from tumor samples. PBMCs were collected pretreatment and during treatment, and were isolated and stored as previously described.

The sequence links TRBV15 to TRBJ2-2; TRBD1 lines up with 8 middle nucleotides. The receptor was derived from a middle-aged man with urothelial cancer. The sequencing used PBMCs, collected around atezolizumab (anti-PD-L1) treatment. The DNA is TGTGCCACCAGCCTTCGTCAGGGGGCTAACACCGGGGAGCTGTTTTTT. The translation is CATSLRQGANTGELFF. Joined to the reference TRBV15 and TRBJ2-2 proteins, this CDR3 gives the full variable domain: DAMVIQNPRYQVTQFGKPVTLSCSQTLNHNVMYWYQQKSSQAPKLLFHYYDKDFNNEADTPDNFQSRRPNTSFCFLDIRSPGLGDTAMYLCATSLRQGANTGELFFGEGSRLTVL.